The sequence of this T cell receptor beta chain was determined in a study of CD8 T cells in Susac syndrome. The recently defined diagnostic criteria for definite or probable disease were met by the Susac syndrome patients. Worth noting for this clonotype: Its antigen is unknown.

The RNA, about 0.5 to 1 ug, was put through reverse transcription using random hexamers. Coverage of TCR beta CDR3 amplification by immunoSEQ multiplex PCR extended to 54 Vbeta and 13 Jbeta. TCRdb reprocessed the immunoSEQ multiplex PCR reads with MiXCR, giving one entry per CDR3 protein. The table shows tens of thousands of distinct CDR3 sequences, with 96% occurring only once. Germline V gives CDR1 LGHDT, CDR2 YNNKEL (reference sequence). The germline V and J ends were trimmed by 1 base and 6 bases, with 12 bases remaining between them. CDR3 length equals 14 residues. Study-level points and caveats: The study identified approximately seventeen and five Susac-specific public clones in total CD8+ and CD8+ TEMRA repertoires.

The material sequenced was CD8+ T cells from PBMCs. This chain joins TRBV3-1 and TRBJ1-1, with D perhaps matching TRBD1 (6 bases). The clonotype originates from a human donor with Susac syndrome. The CDR3 sequence: CASSQVDRQSEAFF. For the CDR3, the DNA is TGTGCCAGCAGCCAAGTGGACAGACAGTCTGAAGCTTTCTTT.